The 23 T cell receptor beta chains given below trace back to one sample, sequenced in a study of cytomegalovirus exposure and HLA in healthy donors. PCR employed 60 Vbeta and 13 Jbeta primers. Profiling relied on immunoSEQ multiplex PCR, and the TCRdb table lists in-frame clones only, not all of them. The data show under 200,000 clones, approximately 78% seen once. Sequencing was performed on PBMCs. These receptors were taken from a woman aged 18-30 years in good health and CMV-seronegative.

J is TRBJ1-1 and V is TRBV7-9; 7 bases are a match to TRBD1. J gave up 3 bases and V 4 bases, and 8 bases lay outside the gene matches. From germline, CDR1 is SEHNR and CDR2 FQNEAQ (reference sequence). The CDR3 is 15 amino acids. CDR3 residues: CASSSRTGGYTEAFF. For the CDR3, the DNA is TGTGCCAGCAGCTCCCGGACAGGAGGCTACACTGAAGCTTTCTTT. Combining the CDR3 with reference TRBV7-9 and TRBJ1-1 gives the whole variable domain DTGVSQNPRHKITKRGQNVTFRCDPISEHNRLYWYRQTLGQGPEFLTYFQNEAQLEKSRLLSDRFSAERPKGSFSTLEIQRTEQGDSAMYLCASSSRTGGYTEAFFGQGTRLTVV.

The chain employs TRBV25-1 and TRBJ1-3; no reliable D call. CDR1 is MGHDK, CDR2 SYGVNS, per germline. The germline V and J ends were trimmed by 10 bases and 4 bases, with 8 bases remaining between them. This CDR3 region has 11 residues. This chain's CDR3 is CATLGGNTIYF. CDR3 sequence (DNA): TGTGCCACCCTCGGGGGAAACACCATATATTTT. The full variable domain, in which reference TRBV25-1 and TRBJ1-3 provide the parts outside the CDR3, is EADIYQTPRYLVIGTGKKITLECSQTMGHDKMYWYQQDPGMELHLIHYSYGVNSTEKGDLSSESTVSRIRTEHFPLTLESARPSHTSQYLCATLGGNTIYFGEGSWLTVV.

The chain has TRBV11-3 and TRBJ2-7; TRBD1 matches 7 bases. The length of the CDR3 is 13 residues. Germline lookup yields CDR1 SGHNT and CDR2 YENEEA. V shed 5 bases, J shed 7 bases, and the junction held 8 bases outside the gene matches. DNA of the CDR3: TGTGCCAGCAGCGACGACAGGGAGTCTGAGCAGTACGTC. Amino acid sequence: CASSDDRESEQYV.

The V gene is TRBV28, the J gene TRBJ2-5; 8 positions match TRBD2. The CDR3 consists of 15 residues. The germline V gene encodes CDR1 MDHEN and CDR2 SYDVKM. Trimming took 7 bases from V and 7 from J; bases not matched to a gene: 14. The CDR3 nucleotides are TGTGCCAGCAACCTCTCGGGGGGGAGGAAGGGGACCCAGTACTTC. The encoded protein is CASNLSGGRKGTQYF.

The V gene is TRBV7-6, the J gene TRBJ2-5, with D perhaps TRBD2 (5 bases). Deletions cut 3 bases from V and 3 bases from J, with 17 bases between. Per the germline V gene, CDR1 is SGHVS and CDR2 is FNYEAQ. The CDR3 totals 16 residues. The CDR3 nucleotides read TGTGCCAGCAGCTTGTGGAAAGGGCTGGGAGAAGAGACCCAGTACTTC. Translated, it gives CASSLWKGLGEETQYF.

This clone showed up just once. CDR3 in amino acids: CASSILPGQGGRNTEAFF. The CDR3 region has the DNA TGTGCCAGTAGTATTTTGCCGGGACAGGGGGGAAGGAACACTGAAGCTTTCTTT. The chain joins TRBV19 to TRBJ1-1; 11 nucleotides align to TRBD1. CDR3 length: 18 amino acids. Trimming cost V 3 bases and J 1 base; bases outside gene matches: 10. The germline CDR1 and CDR2 sequences are LNHDA and SQIVND (reference sequence).

This chain connects TRBV12-2 to TRBJ1-1. TRBV12-2 is described as a pseudogene. This CDR3 contains 15 residues. DNA of the CDR3: TGTGCAAGTCGCTTAGGGGCGATGTCGGACTCCGGAGCTTTCTTT. It specifies CASRLGAMSDSGAFF.

The V gene is TRBV9, the J gene TRBJ2-7; the match to TRBD1 covers 11 bases. The CDR3 sequence is 14 residues long. Germline values: CDR1 SGDLS, CDR2 YYNGEE. Germline trimming cut 4 bases from V and 7 bases from J; bases unmatched to any gene: 7. CDR3 DNA: TGTGCCAGCAGCCTCGGACAGGGGGCTAAAGAGCAGTACTTC. Protein: CASSLGQGAKEQYF.

The sample holds one count of this clone. This sequence joins TRBV4-3 and TRBJ2-4, with 9 nucleotides matching TRBD2. V lost 0 bases and J lost 0; bases outside the gene matches: 3. The CDR3 consists of 17 residues. Germline V CDR1 and CDR2: LGHNA, YSLEER. The CDR3 DNA reads TGCGCCAGCAGCCAAGATGCTAGCGGGATAGCCAAAAACATTCAGTACTTC. Its protein product is CASSQDASGIAKNIQYF.

This clone was seen just once. The chain carries TRBV11-3 and TRBJ1-1; D is undetermined. The ends were cut back, 5 bases at V and 6 bases at J, with 10 bases in the middle. The CDR3 length is 12 residues. Germline lookup yields CDR1 SGHNT and CDR2 YENEEA. The CDR3 here is CASSPGWAEAFF. In DNA, the CDR3 is TGTGCCAGCAGCCCCGGGTGGGCTGAAGCTTTCTTT.

This clone turned up a few times. The CDR3 protein is CASTSGREQYF. DNA for the CDR3: TGTGCCTCGACTAGCGGGAGAGAGCAGTACTTC. The chain couples TRBV2 to TRBJ2-7; 12 bases map to TRBD2. There are 11 residues in the CDR3. The V segment lost 11 bases and the J segment 7 bases; nucleotides outside the gene matches: 3. CDR1 and CDR2 from the germline V gene are SNHLY and FYNNEI.

The chain combines TRBV2 with TRBJ2-5; the D is unclear. The V and J ends lost 6 bases and 7 bases respectively, with 15 bases between them. The germline V gene encodes CDR1 SNHLY and CDR2 FYNNEI. The CDR3 length is 13 residues. The CDR3 here is CASSVASLGTQYF. The CDR3 DNA is TGTGCCAGCAGCGTTGCTTCCCTCGGGACCCAGTACTTC.

The rearrangement links TRBV7-2 to TRBJ2-7; D is possibly TRBD2 (5 bases). Deletions cut 4 bases from V and 4 bases from J, with 11 bases between. CDR1 SGHTA and CDR2 FQGNSA come from the germline V gene. This CDR3 is 13 amino acids long. The CDR3 sequence: CASSSGRGYEQYF. CDR3 coding DNA: TGTGCCAGCAGCTCCGGTCGGGGATACGAGCAGTACTTC.

This chain uses TRBV15 with TRBJ2-1; TRBD2 agrees at 8 bases. Unmatched junction bases numbered 7, after V lost 3 bases and J lost 0 bases. The germline V gene encodes CDR1 LNHNV and CDR2 YYDKDF (reference sequence). This CDR3 contains 17 residues. The CDR3 DNA follows: TGTGCCACCAGCAGGTACCTAGCGGGCCTCTCCTACAATGAGCAGTTCTTC. It encodes CATSRYLAGLSYNEQFF.

The V gene is TRBV19, the J gene TRBJ2-1; D is possibly TRBD2 (6 bases). The CDR3 contains 15 residues. With 4 bases removed from V and 0 bases from J, the gap between germline ends came to 10 bases. CDR1 is LNHDA and CDR2 is SQIVND in the germline V gene (reference sequence). CDR3 nucleotide sequence: TGTGCCAGTAGTAGCACCGGGAGCTCCTACAATGAGCAGTTCTTC. Residues: CASSSTGSSYNEQFF.

To note about this clone: The identical CDR3 is also encoded by other nucleotide sequences in the sample. The chain couples TRBV4-3 to TRBJ1-3; D is possibly TRBD1 (5 bases). Trimming pared 1 base from V and 4 bases from J, leaving 11 bases between. The length of the CDR3 is 15 residues. Germline CDR1 reads LGHNA; CDR2 reads YSLEER. The CDR3 DNA reads TGCGCCAGCAGCCAAGGCAGGGCAGGCGGAAACACCATATATTTT. It encodes CASSQGRAGGNTIYF.

The chain combines TRBV29-1 with TRBJ1-5; 10 bases match TRBD1. Unmatched junction bases numbered 4, after V lost 8 bases and J lost 6 bases. There are 12 residues in the CDR3. From germline, CDR1 is SQVTM and CDR2 ANQGSEA. CDR3: CSMTGGFQPQHF. CDR3 bases: TGCAGCATGACAGGGGGCTTTCAGCCCCAGCATTTT. Full variable domain (missing parts from reference TRBV29-1 and TRBJ1-5): SAVISQKPSRDICQRGTSLTIQCQVDSQVTMMFWYRQQPGQSLTLIATANQGSEATYESGFVIDKFPISRPNLTFSTLTVSNMSPEDSSIYLCSMTGGFQPQHFGDGTRLSIL.

The rearrangement joins TRBV27 to TRBJ2-5; 10 bases align to TRBD1. The J call may be in error: the DNA end matches TRBJ2-7 better. Germline V gene lookup returns CDR1 MNHEY and CDR2 SMNVEV (reference sequence). The CDR3 extends over 16 amino acids. The CDR3 DNA is TGTGCCAGCAGTCATACGACAGGGGGCTCGAGCTACGAGCAGTACTTC. It encodes CASSHTTGGSSYEQYF.

The chain is built from TRBV4-2 and TRBJ2-2; perhaps TRBD2 as D (5 bases). CDR3 length: 16 amino acids. V lost 3 bases and J 5 bases, leaving 16 bases between the germline ends. From germline, CDR1 is LGHNA and CDR2 YNFKEQ. This chain's CDR3 is CASSQKTSLGTGELFF. The CDR3 DNA reads as TGTGCCAGCAGCCAGAAAACTAGTCTGGGGACCGGGGAGCTGTTTTTT.

The genes are TRBV29-1 and TRBJ2-1; 10 bases are shared with TRBD2. With 4 bases clipped from V and 6 bases from J, the junction kept 15 bases outside the gene matches. Looked up from germline, CDR1 is SQVTM and CDR2 is ANQGSEA. This CDR3 spans 17 amino acids. The DNA of the CDR3 is TGCAGCGTTGCCCCCGGGACTAGCGTCCTGTATGCCAATGAGCAGTTCTTC. Its translation is CSVAPGTSVLYANEQFF.

V gene TRBV10-1 combines with J gene TRBJ2-5, with 10 bases aligning to TRBD1. The germline V gene encodes CDR1 WNHNN and CDR2 SYGVQD (reference sequence). V gave up 2 bases and J gave up 5 bases; unmatched junction bases: 5. The CDR3 has 15 residues. DNA of the CDR3: TGCGCCAGCAGTGAGCGACAGGGGGCCGGGGAGACCCAGTACTTC. This gives the protein CASSERQGAGETQYF.

The chain recombines TRBV21-1 with TRBJ2-7; TRBD1 reflects the table's D call only, with no check against the DNA. TRBV21-1 is recorded as a pseudogene. The CDR3 runs 13 residues. This chain's CDR3 is CASSTGLGNEQYV. The CDR3 bases are TGTGCCAGCAGCACAGGGTTGGGGAACGAGCAGTACGTC.

The chain combines TRBV5-6 with TRBJ2-7; TRBD1 is a possible D gene (6 bases). CDR3 size: 14 residues. The germline gives CDR1 SGHDT, CDR2 YYEEEE. With 0 bases removed from V and 3 bases from J, the gap between germline ends came to 10 bases. CDR3 sequence (DNA): TGTGCCAGCAGCTTGGTTGGACAGAACTACGAGCAGTACGTC. Amino acids: CASSLVGQNYEQYV.